This paragraph reports one T cell receptor beta chain. Its binding antigen is unknown. No qualities accompany the bases; no much larger clone lies one base away. The data originate from a study of CD8 T cells in Susac syndrome (dated by TCRdb to about 2019). Turning to the overall study: Among the Susac syndrome patients who were sequenced, clinically active disease was present in over 5 and clinical remission was observed in eight or nine. At the time of blood withdrawal, Susac syndrome patients were either therapy-naive, taking corticosteroids (with some also receiving IVIg), or on IVIg alone. Repertoire sequencing was used to test whether CD8+ T cell activation and differentiation in Susac syndrome was antigen driven. Study-wide conclusions, independent of this receptor: In patients with Susac syndrome, the CD4+ T cell repertoire showed no detectable clonal expansion. The number of individuals in the TCR sequencing and HLA analysis was recognized as being relatively small.

Peripheral blood CD8+ and CD4+ T cells from healthy donors, Susac syndrome patients and multiple sclerosis patients were profiled by high-throughput TCR beta sequencing. Susac syndrome patients met recently defined diagnostic criteria for definite or probable disease. Bulk CD8+ and CD4+ T cells were purified magnetically by negative isolation, whereas CD8+ TEMRA cells were enriched by FACS. Blood was drawn into EDTA tubes, processed within 24 hours, and PBMCs were isolated by density gradient centrifugation. PBMCs intended for TCR sequencing were frozen in liquid nitrogen and were later thawed in a 37 degrees C water bath. The sorted or isolated CD4+, CD8+ and CD8+ TEMRA cells reached a purity of at least 90%. Including the terminal cysteine and phenylalanine, the CDR3 comprises 15 residues. The kept DNA is CDR3 alone, 45 bases in frame from the first base. The germline V gene yields MDHEN for CDR1 and SYDVKM for CDR2. V is clipped by 2 bases and J by 3 bases, and the sequence between their germline boundaries is 14 bases long.

RNA was extracted using the RNeasy kit, and roughly 0.5 to 1 ug of the RNA was reverse transcribed with random hexamers. The immunoSEQ multiplex PCR assay, which covers 54 Vbeta and 13 Jbeta segments, was used to amplify TCR beta CDR3 regions. Bias from PCR amplification was corrected by using a synthetic template baseline for primer optimization and for computational correction. The study's own analysis went as follows. Reads were assigned to V, D and J genes according to IMGT and analyzed in immunoSEQ Analyzer, with only productive sequences retained. Clonality was computed as one minus Shannon entropy normalized by log2 of the number of productive unique sequences. Public and private clones were assessed among the 100 most prevalent clones of each patient and control. Clones were defined as Susac-specific when absent from the healthy and MS cohorts, from about 1,100 published viral clones and from other ImmuneACCESS disease sequences. TCRdb ran its own pipeline on the public reads, namely fastp trimming at Q25 and MiXCR clone calling, and kept in-frame beta chains. Every distinct CDR3 protein forms one entry, paired with its most common genes and DNA. The V and J calls shown here were made by TCRdb, not taken from the authors' results. This sample gives 150,000 to 200,000 distinct CDR3 sequences in total; about 91% of them show up just once. 0.075% to 0.095% of the sample belongs to the ten largest clones.

The receptor comes from a human donor with Susac syndrome. The sequence links TRBV28 to TRBJ2-7; the D gene is unclear. Sequencing input: CD4+ T cells from PBMCs. Here is the DNA: TGTGCCAGCAGTTTAAGGTTCGGCAGCTACTACGAGCAGTACTTC. Its protein is CASSLRFGSYYEQYF.